This T cell receptor beta chain was retrieved from a study of T-cell reconstitution after alpha-beta-depleted transplantation in children. For TCRbeta, the library was prepared with unique molecular identifiers. MiXCR, applied by TCRdb to the PCR reads, yields one record per CDR3 protein. The sample includes about 610,000 distinct CDR3 sequences, 10% seen only once; the top ten take less than 5%. The V and J ends lost 7 bases and 6 bases respectively, with 16 bases between them. The CDR3 runs 13 residues. Germline CDR1 and CDR2: SQVTM and ANQGSEA. This clonotype was observed many times. The sequencing used PBMCs from the stem cell graft donor, collected from the stem cell graft. The clonotype comes from a human donor who donated a stem cell graft to a child with acute myeloid leukemia. This rearrangement joins TRBV29-1 to TRBJ2-1; tentative D call: TRBD1 (5 bases). CDR3 nucleotides: TGCAGCGCCATGGTGGGGCTGCGCAATGAGCAGTTCTTC. Its protein product is CSAMVGLRNEQFF.